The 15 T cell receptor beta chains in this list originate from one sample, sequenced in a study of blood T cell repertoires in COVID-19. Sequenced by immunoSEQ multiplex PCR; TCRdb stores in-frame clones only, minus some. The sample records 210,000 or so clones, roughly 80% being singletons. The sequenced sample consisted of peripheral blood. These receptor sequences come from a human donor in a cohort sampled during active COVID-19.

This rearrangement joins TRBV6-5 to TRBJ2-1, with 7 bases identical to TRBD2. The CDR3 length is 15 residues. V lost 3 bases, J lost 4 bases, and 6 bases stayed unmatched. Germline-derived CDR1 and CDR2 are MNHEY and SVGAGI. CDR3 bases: TGTGCCAGCAGTTATAGCCAGCGGGGTTACAATGAGCAGTTCTTC. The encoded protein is CASSYSQRGYNEQFF.

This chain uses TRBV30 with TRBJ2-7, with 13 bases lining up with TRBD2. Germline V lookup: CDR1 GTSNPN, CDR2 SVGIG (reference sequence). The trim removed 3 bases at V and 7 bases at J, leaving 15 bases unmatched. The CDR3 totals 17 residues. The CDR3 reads CAWRRTSGRLLLWEQYF. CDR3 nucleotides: TGTGCCTGGAGGAGGACTAGCGGGAGACTACTACTTTGGGAGCAGTACTTC.

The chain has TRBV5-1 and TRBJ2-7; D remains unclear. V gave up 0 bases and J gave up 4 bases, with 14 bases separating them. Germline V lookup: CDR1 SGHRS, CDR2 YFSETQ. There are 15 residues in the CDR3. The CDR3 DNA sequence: TGCGCCAGCAGCTTGGCAATAGATCGGGTTTACGAGCAGTACTTC. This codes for CASSLAIDRVYEQYF.

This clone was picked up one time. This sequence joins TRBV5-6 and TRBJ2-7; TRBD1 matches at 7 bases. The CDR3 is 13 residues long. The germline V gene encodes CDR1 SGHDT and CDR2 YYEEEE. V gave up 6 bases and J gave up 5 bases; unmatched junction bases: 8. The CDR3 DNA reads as TGTGCCAGCAACGACAGGGCTACCCACGAGCAGTACTTC. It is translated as CASNDRATHEQYF.

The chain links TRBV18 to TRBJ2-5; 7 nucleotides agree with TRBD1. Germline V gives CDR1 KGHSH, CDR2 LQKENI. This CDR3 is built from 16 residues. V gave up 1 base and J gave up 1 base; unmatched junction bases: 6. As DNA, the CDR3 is TGTGCCAGCTCACCACAGCCGACAGGGCGCCAAGAGACCCAGTACTTC. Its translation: CASSPQPTGRQETQYF. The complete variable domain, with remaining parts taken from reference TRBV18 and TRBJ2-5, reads NAGVMQNPRHLVRRRGQEARLRCSPMKGHSHVYWYRQLPEEGLKFMVYLQKENIIDESGMPKERFSAEFPKEGPSILRIQQVVRGDSAAYFCASSPQPTGRQETQYFGPGTRLLVL.

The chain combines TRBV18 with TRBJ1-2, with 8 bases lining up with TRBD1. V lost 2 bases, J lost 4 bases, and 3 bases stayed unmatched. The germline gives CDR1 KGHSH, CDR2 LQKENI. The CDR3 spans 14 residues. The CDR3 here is CASSPTGGTYGYTF. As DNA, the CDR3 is TGTGCCAGCTCACCAACAGGGGGGACCTATGGCTACACCTTC.

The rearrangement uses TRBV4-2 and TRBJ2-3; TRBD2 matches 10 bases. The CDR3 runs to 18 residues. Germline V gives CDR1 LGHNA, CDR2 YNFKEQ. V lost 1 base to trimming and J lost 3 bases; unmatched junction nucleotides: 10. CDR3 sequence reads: CASSQVGLAGDGTDTQYF. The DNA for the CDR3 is TGTGCCAGCAGCCAAGTTGGGCTAGCGGGAGATGGGACAGATACGCAGTATTTT.

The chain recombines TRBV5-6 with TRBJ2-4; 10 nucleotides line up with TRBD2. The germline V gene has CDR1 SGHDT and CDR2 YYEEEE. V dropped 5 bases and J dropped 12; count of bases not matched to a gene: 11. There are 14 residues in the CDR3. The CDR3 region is CASRGGPSGSYQYF. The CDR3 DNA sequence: TGTGCCAGCAGGGGAGGGCCTAGCGGGAGTTATCAGTACTTC.

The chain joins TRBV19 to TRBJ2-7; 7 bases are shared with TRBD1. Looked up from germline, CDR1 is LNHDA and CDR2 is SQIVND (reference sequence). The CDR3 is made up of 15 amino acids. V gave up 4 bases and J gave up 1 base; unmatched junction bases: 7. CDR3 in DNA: TGTGCCAGTAGTAAGGCCGGGACAGCTTCCTACGAGCAGTACTTC. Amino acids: CASSKAGTASYEQYF.

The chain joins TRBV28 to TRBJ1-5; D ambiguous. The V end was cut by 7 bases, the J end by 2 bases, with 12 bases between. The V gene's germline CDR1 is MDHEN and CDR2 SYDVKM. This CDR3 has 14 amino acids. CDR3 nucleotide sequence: TGTGCCAGCACGTCACCCGGAGGCAATCAGCCCCAGCATTTT. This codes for CASTSPGGNQPQHF.

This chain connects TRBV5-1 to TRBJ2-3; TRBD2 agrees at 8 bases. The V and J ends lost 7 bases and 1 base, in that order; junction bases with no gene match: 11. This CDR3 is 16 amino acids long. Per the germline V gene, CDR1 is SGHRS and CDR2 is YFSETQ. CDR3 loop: CASSWASGSRTDTQYF. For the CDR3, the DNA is TGCGCCAGCTCCTGGGCGAGCGGGAGTCGCACAGATACGCAGTATTTT.

The CDR3 nucleotides are TGTGCCAGCAGCGTAGGGGGACTAGCGGGAGGCCGGGAAGAGACCCAGTACTTC. This gives the protein CASSVGGLAGGREETQYF. V and J are TRBV9 and TRBJ2-5; 15 bases agree with TRBD2. The CDR3 is 18 amino acids. Germline V gene lookup returns CDR1 SGDLS and CDR2 YYNGEE. Unmatched junction bases numbered 6, after V lost 0 bases and J lost 3 bases.

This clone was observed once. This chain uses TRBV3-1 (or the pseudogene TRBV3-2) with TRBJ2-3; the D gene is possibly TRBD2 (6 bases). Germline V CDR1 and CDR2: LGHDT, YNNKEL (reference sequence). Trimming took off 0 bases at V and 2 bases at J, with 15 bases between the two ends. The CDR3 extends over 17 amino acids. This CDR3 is CASSQEEEGAYTDTQYF. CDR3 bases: TGTGCCAGCAGCCAAGAGGAGGAGGGCGCCTACACAGATACGCAGTATTTT.

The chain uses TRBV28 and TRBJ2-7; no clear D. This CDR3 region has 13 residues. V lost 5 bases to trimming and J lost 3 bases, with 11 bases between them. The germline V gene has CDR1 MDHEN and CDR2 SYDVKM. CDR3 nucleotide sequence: TGTGCCAGCAGTCCGGGTTCCAACTACGAGCAGTACTTC. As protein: CASSPGSNYEQYF.

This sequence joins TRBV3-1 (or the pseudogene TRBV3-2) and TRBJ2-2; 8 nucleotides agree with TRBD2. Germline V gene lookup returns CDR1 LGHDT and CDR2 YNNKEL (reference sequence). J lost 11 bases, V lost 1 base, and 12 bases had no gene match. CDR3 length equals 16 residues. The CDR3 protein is CASSQGGLAGIGELFF. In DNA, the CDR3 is TGTGCCAGCAGCCAAGGGGGCCTAGCGGGTATAGGAGAGCTGTTTTTT.